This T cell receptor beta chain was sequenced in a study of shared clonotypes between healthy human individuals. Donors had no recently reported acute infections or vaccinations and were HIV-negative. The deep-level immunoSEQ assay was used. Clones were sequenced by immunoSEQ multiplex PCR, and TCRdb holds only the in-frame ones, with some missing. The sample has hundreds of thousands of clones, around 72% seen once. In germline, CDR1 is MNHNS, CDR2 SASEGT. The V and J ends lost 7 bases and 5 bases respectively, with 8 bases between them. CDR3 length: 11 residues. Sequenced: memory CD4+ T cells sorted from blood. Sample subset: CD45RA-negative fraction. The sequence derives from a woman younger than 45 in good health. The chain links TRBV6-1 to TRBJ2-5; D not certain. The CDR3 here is CASTTRETQYF. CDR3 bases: TGTGCCAGCACTACGAGGGAGACCCAGTACTTC.